Listed below are T cell receptor beta chains from one sample, sequenced in a study of glioma-infiltrating T cells. TCRdb reprocessed the multiplex PCR reads via MiXCR and lists one record per CDR3 protein. Of 44,000 or so distinct CDR3 sequences listed, approximately 20% are singletons. The material sequenced was glioma tissue, nonneoplastic brain tissue, or PBMCs (not recorded which). These receptors all stem from a human donor with low-grade glioma or glioblastoma, undergoing nonglioma brain surgery, or in good health (not recorded which). CDR3s include the opening cysteine and the closing phenylalanine or tryptophan. A D gene is named only where the DNA matches it firmly. Size is omitted from some rows. Given values are once, few, many or a class for expanded clones.

>TRBV19|few|.|TRBJ1-5
CASSWMSGGGNQPQHF
TGTGCCAGTAGTTGGATGTCGGGGGGGGGCAATCAGCCCCAGCATTTT
>TRBV5-8|many|.|TRBJ1-2
CASSLGHAQLYGYTF
TGTGCCAGCAGCTTGGGACACGCCCAACTCTATGGCTACACCTTC
>TRBV2|many|.|TRBJ1-4
CASSVFLDEKLFF
TGTGCCAGCAGTGTATTCCTCGACGAAAAACTGTTTTTT
>TRBV6-1|medium-sized|TRBD1|TRBJ1-2
CASRDRVDGYTF
TGTGCCAGCAGAGACAGGGTCGACGGCTACACCTTC
>TRBV6-1|many|.|TRBJ2-7
CASSPEGQGTYEQYF
TGTGCCAGCAGCCCCGAAGGCCAGGGGACCTACGAGCAGTACTTC
>TRBV25-1|.|.|TRBJ1-1
CASSPTGSTEAFF
TGTGCCAGCAGTCCTACAGGGAGCACTGAAGCTTTCTTT
>TRBV7-3|many|.|TRBJ2-3
CASSPHQGTLSTDTQYF
TGTGCCAGCAGCCCACATCAAGGGACCCTTAGCACAGATACGCAGTATTTT
>TRBV28|many|TRBD1|TRBJ1-5
CASSLRPGGVGRVGNQPQHF
TGTGCCAGCAGTTTACGACCAGGGGGTGTGGGCAGGGTAGGAAATCAGCCCCAGCATTTT
>TRBV11-2|.|.|TRBJ2-3
CASRTRGRAVDTQYF
TGTGCCAGCCGAACGCGGGGAAGGGCGGTGGATACGCAGTATTTT
>TRBV28|.|TRBD1|TRBJ1-2
CASSLPPGTGGGYTF
TGTGCCAGCAGTTTACCTCCCGGGACAGGAGGGGGCTACACCTTC
>TRBV9|many|.|TRBJ1-2
CASSSGLSYGYTF
TGTGCCAGCAGCTCGGGACTATCTTATGGCTACACCTTC
>TRBV28|many|.|TRBJ2-3
CASSFLDTQYF
TGTGCCAGCAGTTTTTTGGATACGCAGTATTTT
>TRBV7-9|many|TRBD2|TRBJ2-3
CASSSQRGGSTDTQYF
TGTGCCAGCAGCTCCCAGCGGGGGGGCAGCACAGATACGCAGTATTTT
>TRBV7-9|many|.|TRBJ1-1
CASSLDARTNTEAFF
TGTGCCAGCAGCTTAGATGCCAGGACGAACACTGAAGCTTTCTTT
>TRBV5-5|few|TRBD1|TRBJ2-3
CASSQQQGARTDTQYF
TGTGCCAGCAGCCAACAACAGGGGGCGAGGACAGATACGCAGTATTTT
>TRBV12-3/TRBV12-4|few|.|TRBJ1-5
CASSHRAPNQPQHF
TGTGCCAGCAGTCACCGGGCCCCGAATCAGCCCCAGCATTTT
>TRBV5-4|few|TRBD1|TRBJ2-3
CASSFGVGQGSGDTQYF
TGTGCCAGCAGCTTTGGAGTGGGACAGGGATCAGGGGATACGCAGTATTTT
>TRBV6-1|many|.|TRBJ1-3
CASSEEGWGNTIYF
TGTGCCAGCAGTGAAGAGGGCTGGGGAAACACCATATATTTT
>TRBV28|many|.|TRBJ1-4
CASSLRGTNEKLFF
TGTGCCAGCAGTTTGAGAGGGACTAATGAAAAACTGTTTTTT
>TRBV12-3/TRBV12-4|many|.|TRBJ2-7
CASSLHFGTYEQYF
TGTGCCAGCAGTTTGCACTTCGGCACCTACGAGCAGTACTTC
>TRBV12-3/TRBV12-4|few|TRBD1|TRBJ2-3
CASSLYRGRAADTQYF
TGTGCCAGCAGTCTCTACAGGGGGCGAGCGGCAGATACGCAGTATTTT
>TRBV27|many|.|TRBJ2-1
CASRTPHRDEQFF
TGTGCCAGCAGGACACCACACCGGGATGAGCAGTTCTTC
>TRBV6-2/TRBV6-3|many|.|TRBJ2-1
CASSYGLYNEQFF
TGTGCCAGCAGTTACGGCCTCTACAATGAGCAGTTCTTC